This T cell receptor (beta chain) is drawn from a study of cytomegalovirus exposure and HLA in healthy donors. The CDR3 length is 15 residues. Trimming stripped 0 bases from V and 1 base from J, with 9 bases between. From germline, CDR1 is MNHEY and CDR2 SVGAGI. PCR was performed using 60 Vbeta and 13 Jbeta primers. Method: immunoSEQ multiplex PCR; TCRdb's copy keeps in-frame clones and lacks some. Recorded here are 60,000 to 75,000 clones; the top ten clones represent 3.8%. The sequencing sample was made of PBMCs. The V gene is TRBV6-5, the J gene TRBJ1-1; D perhaps matches TRBD1 (5 bases). The source is a female donor in good health and CMV-seropositive. The CDR3 sequence: CASSYSGRGNTEAFF. The CDR3 DNA is TGTGCCAGCAGTTACTCGGGGAGGGGGAACACTGAAGCTTTCTTT.